The 20 T cell receptor beta chains below were found in one sample sequenced in a study of shared clonotypes between healthy human individuals. Produced via immunoSEQ multiplex PCR; TCRdb's table is partial and in-frame only. The table records some 2 million clones, approximately 95% of them present only once. Naive-designated CD8 cells lacked CD45RO, were positively enriched for CCR7, and omitted terminally differentiated effector memory CD45RA+ cells. Input material: naive CD8+ T cells sorted from blood. The receptors originated from a man younger than 35 in good health.

The chain has TRBV10-3 and TRBJ2-5; 8 bases match TRBD1. This CDR3 has 17 residues. J lost 2 bases, V lost 2 bases, and 10 bases had no gene match. Germline loops: CDR1 ENHRY, CDR2 SYGVKD. The DNA for the CDR3 is TGTGCCATCAGTGAGAGGGTGACAGGGGAATCACAAGAGACCCAGTACTTC. Translation gives CAISERVTGESQETQYF.

The V and J genes are TRBV6-5 and TRBJ2-2; no clear D. CDR1 and CDR2 (germline): MNHEY, SVGAGI. Between the trimmed V and J ends, which lost 0 bases and 5 bases, there was a span of 10 bases. The CDR3 contains 15 residues. The CDR3 region has the DNA TGTGCCAGCAGTTACTCGGGGTCCGGGACCGGGGAGCTGTTTTTT. Amino acids: CASSYSGSGTGELFF.

V usage is TRBV29-1 and J usage is TRBJ2-1, with TRBD2 matching 8 bases. Trimming took 0 bases from V and 4 from J; bases not matched to a gene: 11. CDR3 length: 17 amino acids. Germline V gene lookup returns CDR1 SQVTM and CDR2 ANQGSEA. The CDR3: CSVEDLSEASGYNEQFF. CDR3 coding DNA: TGCAGCGTTGAAGATCTGTCAGAGGCTAGCGGGTACAATGAGCAGTTCTTC.

The chain joins TRBV13 to TRBJ2-5, with TRBD1 matching 9 bases. Germline V gene lookup returns CDR1 PRHDT and CDR2 FYEKMQ (reference sequence). CDR3 length: 13 residues. Trimming at V came to 4 bases and at J to 3 bases, leaving 0 bases not matched to a gene. Written as DNA, the CDR3 is TGTGCCAGCAGCTGGACAGGGGAAGAGACCCAGTACTTC. This translates into CASSWTGEETQYF.

The rearrangement uses TRBV7-6 and TRBJ2-5; 8 bases line up with TRBD1. This CDR3 contains 18 residues. The germline gives CDR1 SGHVS, CDR2 FNYEAQ. J was trimmed by 4 bases and V by 3 bases; bases with no gene match: 16. Here the CDR3 DNA reads TGTGCCAGCAGCTTTAGGCCCTTCGGACAGGGAACCTCAGAGACCCAGTACTTC. Translation: CASSFRPFGQGTSETQYF.

Comments on this clone: The same CDR3 arises from other DNA sequences in this sample as well. The genes are TRBV7-6 and TRBJ2-7; 8 nucleotides match TRBD1. The V gene's germline CDR1 is SGHVS and CDR2 FNYEAQ. Germline trimming cut 1 base from V and 4 bases from J; bases unmatched to any gene: 3. This CDR3 region has 14 residues. CDR3 sequence (DNA): TGTGCCAGCAGCTTAGGGACAGGGAGTTACGAGCAGTACTTC. Its protein is CASSLGTGSYEQYF. The variable domain in full, completed from reference TRBV7-6 and TRBJ2-7, reads GAGVSQSPRYKVTKRGQDVALRCDPISGHVSLYWYRQALGQGPEFLTYFNYEAQQDKSGLPNDRFSAERPEGSISTLTIQRTEQRDSAMYRCASSLGTGSYEQYFGPGTRLTVT.

This chain joins TRBV4-1 and TRBJ1-6; D possibly corresponds to TRBD1 (5 bases). Germline CDR1 and CDR2: MGHRA and YSYEKL. This CDR3 has 16 residues. Deletions cut 1 base from V and 10 bases from J, with 17 bases between. The CDR3 loop is CASSQVSTVAQSPLHF. The CDR3 DNA reads as TGCGCCAGCAGCCAAGTATCGACAGTAGCCCAGTCACCCCTCCACTTT.

The CDR3 sequence is CASSDRRRDKENQPQHF. CDR3 in DNA: TGTGCCAGCAGTGATCGTCGCCGGGACAAAGAGAATCAGCCCCAGCATTTT. The chain uses TRBV6-4 and TRBJ1-5; tentative D call: TRBD1 (6 bases). CDR3 size: 17 residues. Per germline, CDR1 MRHNA and CDR2 SNTAGT. V lost 3 bases and J 4 bases, leaving 19 bases between the germline ends.

The CDR3 region has the DNA TGCGCCAGCAGCCAAGATTCGGGACAATCCTACGAGCAGTACTTC. This codes for CASSQDSGQSYEQYF. This rearrangement joins TRBV4-3 to TRBJ2-7; D perhaps matches TRBD1 (6 bases). Trimming shortened V by 0 bases and J by 1 base, and 10 bases separated the two germline ends. Germline V lookup: CDR1 LGHNA, CDR2 YSLEER. There are 15 residues in the CDR3.

As for this clone: The sample contains more than one DNA sequence encoding this CDR3. The gene calls are TRBV6-5 and TRBJ2-2; D unresolved. Germline V lookup: CDR1 MNHEY, CDR2 SVGAGI. The CDR3 covers 13 residues. V was shortened by 2 bases and J by 5 bases, with 6 bases between the two germline ends. The CDR3 nucleotides are TGTGCCAGCAGTTACGGTGAAACCGGGGAGCTGTTTTTT. Amino acid sequence: CASSYGETGELFF.

The V gene is TRBV5-6, the J gene TRBJ2-7; D call uncertain. The length of the CDR3 is 16 residues. Trimming stripped 4 bases from V and 0 bases from J, with 17 bases between. The germline CDR1 and CDR2 sequences are SGHDT and YYEEEE. CDR3 DNA sequence: TGTGCCAGCAGCCCCCCTGAGGCAAGGAGCTCCTACGAGCAGTACTTC. It translates to CASSPPEARSSYEQYF.

This clone came up once. The chain combines TRBV4-1 with TRBJ2-7; 7 bases are shared with TRBD2. V lost 3 bases to trimming and J lost 4 bases; unmatched junction nucleotides: 15. The germline V gene encodes CDR1 MGHRA and CDR2 YSYEKL. The length of the CDR3 is 17 residues. In nucleotides, the CDR3 is TGCGCCAGCAGCCACCACCCGGTGCGGGGGAAGATATACGAGCAGTACTTC. Its protein product is CASSHHPVRGKIYEQYF.

The rearrangement links TRBV6-1 to TRBJ2-7, with D perhaps TRBD1 or TRBD2 (5 bases each). CDR3 size: 13 residues. Trimming took off 2 bases at V and 2 bases at J, with 7 bases between the two ends. CDR1 and CDR2 (germline): MNHNS, SASEGT. CDR3 bases: TGTGCCAGCAGTGAACCGGGGCCCTACGAGCAGTACTTC. Its protein product is CASSEPGPYEQYF.

This chain joins TRBV6-5 and TRBJ1-1; D is ambiguous. The CDR3 sequence is 16 residues long. V lost 2 bases, J lost 4 bases, and 17 bases lay in between. Per the germline V gene, CDR1 is MNHEY and CDR2 is SVGAGI. The CDR3 sequence is CASSYGMKGPGTEAFF. As DNA, the CDR3 is TGTGCCAGCAGTTACGGGATGAAGGGCCCTGGCACTGAAGCTTTCTTT.

V is TRBV6-1 and J is TRBJ2-7; 9 bases match TRBD1. Germline lookup yields CDR1 MNHNS and CDR2 SASEGT. Trimming cost V 6 bases and J 7 bases; bases outside gene matches: 7. This CDR3 contains 13 residues. CDR3 sequence reads: CASRGTGSEEQYF. Here the CDR3 DNA reads TGTGCCAGCAGGGGGACAGGGTCTGAGGAGCAGTACTTC.

This rearrangement joins TRBV27 to TRBJ2-7; possibly TRBD1 for D (6 bases). The CDR3 covers 14 residues. In germline, CDR1 is MNHEY, CDR2 SMNVEV (reference sequence). V was shortened by 6 bases and J by 0 bases, with 12 bases between the two germline ends. This chain's CDR3 is CASRVQGSSYEQYF. CDR3 nucleotides: TGTGCCAGCAGGGTCCAGGGGAGCTCCTACGAGCAGTACTTC.

The chain has TRBV9 and TRBJ2-2; TRBD1 might be the D (6 bases). V shed 4 bases and J shed 4 bases, with 11 bases lying between them. The CDR3 runs to 14 residues. Germline V gene sequence: CDR1 SGDLS, CDR2 YYNGEE. Here the CDR3 reads CASSIHRVTGELFF. The CDR3 bases are TGTGCCAGCAGCATCCACAGGGTCACCGGGGAGCTGTTTTTT.

The chain is built from TRBV7-9 and TRBJ2-4; no clear D gene. CDR3 size: 16 residues. Trimming stripped 1 base from V and 6 bases from J, with 16 bases between. Germline lookup yields CDR1 SEHNR and CDR2 FQNEAQ (reference sequence). The CDR3 loop is CASSLVTFGDGNIQYF. CDR3 sequence (DNA): TGTGCCAGCAGCTTAGTCACGTTCGGTGACGGAAACATTCAGTACTTC.

V gene TRBV7-9 combines with J gene TRBJ1-1; a possible D gene is TRBD1 (5 bases). This CDR3 spans 15 amino acids. The germline V gene has CDR1 SEHNR and CDR2 FQNEAQ (reference sequence). The V and J ends lost 4 bases and 3 bases respectively, with 15 bases between them. Here the CDR3 reads CASSSRARVDTEAFF. The CDR3 nucleotides read TGTGCCAGCAGCTCGAGGGCCAGGGTGGACACTGAAGCTTTCTTT.

The gene calls are TRBV27 and TRBJ1-5, with D uncertain. Germline assignment: CDR1 MNHEY and CDR2 SMNVEV (reference sequence). CDR3 size: 13 residues. Trimming left V 4 bases short and J 1 base short, with 5 bases between. CDR3 residues: CASSWESNQPQHF. The CDR3 DNA sequence: TGTGCCAGCAGTTGGGAAAGCAATCAGCCCCAGCATTTT.